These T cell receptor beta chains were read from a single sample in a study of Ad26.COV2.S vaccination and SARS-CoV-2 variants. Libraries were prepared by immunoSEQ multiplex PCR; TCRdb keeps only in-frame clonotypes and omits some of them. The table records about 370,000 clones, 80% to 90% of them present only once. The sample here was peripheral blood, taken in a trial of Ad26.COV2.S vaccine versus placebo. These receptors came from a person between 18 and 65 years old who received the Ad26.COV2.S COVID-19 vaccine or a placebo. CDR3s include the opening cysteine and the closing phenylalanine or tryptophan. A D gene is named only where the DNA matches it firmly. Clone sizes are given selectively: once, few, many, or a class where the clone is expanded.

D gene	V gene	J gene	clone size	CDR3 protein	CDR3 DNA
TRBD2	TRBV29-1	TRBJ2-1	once	CSLRLAGTYNEQFF	TGCAGCCTAAGACTAGCGGGGACGTACAATGAGCAGTTCTTC
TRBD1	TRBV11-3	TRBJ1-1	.	CASSLDGQGAEAFF	TGTGCCAGCAGCTTAGATGGACAGGGGGCCGAAGCTTTCTTT
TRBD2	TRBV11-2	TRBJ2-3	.	CASSLRTLGSGGAQYF	TGTGCCAGCAGCCTCAGAACCTTAGGATCGGGGGGAGCGCAGTATTTT
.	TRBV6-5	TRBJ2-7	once	CASSYLDEQYF	TGTGCCAGCAGTTACCTGGACGAGCAGTACTTC
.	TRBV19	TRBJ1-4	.	CASSGSLKSGINEKLFF	TGTGCCAGTAGTGGCAGTCTCAAGTCAGGCATTAATGAAAAACTGTTTTTT
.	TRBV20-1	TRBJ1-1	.	CSASSQNTEAFF	TGCAGTGCTAGTTCGCAGAACACTGAAGCTTTCTTT
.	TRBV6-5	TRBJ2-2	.	CASNTRGGGELFF	TGTGCCAGCAACACTCGGGGTGGCGGGGAGCTGTTTTTT
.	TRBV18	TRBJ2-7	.	CASSPPTGRNHEQYF	TGTGCCAGCTCACCACCAACAGGGAGAAACCACGAGCAGTACTTC
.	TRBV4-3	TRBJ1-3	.	CASSQVWGSGNTIYF	TGCGCCAGCAGCCAAGTGTGGGGCTCTGGAAACACCATATATTTT
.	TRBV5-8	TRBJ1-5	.	CASSLVAQHF	TGTGCCAGCAGCTTGGTGGCCCAGCATTTT
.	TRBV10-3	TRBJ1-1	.	CATNKQENTEAFF	TGTGCCACCAACAAACAGGAGAACACTGAAGCTTTCTTT
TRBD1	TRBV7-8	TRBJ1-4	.	CASSFSTGALAEKLFF	TGTGCCAGCAGCTTCTCAACAGGGGCCCTAGCTGAAAAACTGTTTTTT
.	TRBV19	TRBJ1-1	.	CASTPGWNTEAFF	TGTGCCAGTACTCCAGGGTGGAACACTGAAGCTTTCTTT
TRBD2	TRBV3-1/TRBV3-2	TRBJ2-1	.	CASSQRSGGSYNEQFF	TGTGCCAGCAGCCAAAGGTCGGGAGGATCATACAATGAGCAGTTCTTC
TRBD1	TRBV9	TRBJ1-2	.	CASSTSGGGGYTF	TGTGCCAGCAGCACCTCAGGGGGCGGTGGCTACACCTTC
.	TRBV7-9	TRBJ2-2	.	CARWELFF	TGTGCCAGGTGGGAGCTGTTTTTT
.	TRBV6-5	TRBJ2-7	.	CASRPDPGENYEQYF	TGTGCCAGCAGGCCCGATCCAGGGGAAAACTACGAGCAGTACTTC